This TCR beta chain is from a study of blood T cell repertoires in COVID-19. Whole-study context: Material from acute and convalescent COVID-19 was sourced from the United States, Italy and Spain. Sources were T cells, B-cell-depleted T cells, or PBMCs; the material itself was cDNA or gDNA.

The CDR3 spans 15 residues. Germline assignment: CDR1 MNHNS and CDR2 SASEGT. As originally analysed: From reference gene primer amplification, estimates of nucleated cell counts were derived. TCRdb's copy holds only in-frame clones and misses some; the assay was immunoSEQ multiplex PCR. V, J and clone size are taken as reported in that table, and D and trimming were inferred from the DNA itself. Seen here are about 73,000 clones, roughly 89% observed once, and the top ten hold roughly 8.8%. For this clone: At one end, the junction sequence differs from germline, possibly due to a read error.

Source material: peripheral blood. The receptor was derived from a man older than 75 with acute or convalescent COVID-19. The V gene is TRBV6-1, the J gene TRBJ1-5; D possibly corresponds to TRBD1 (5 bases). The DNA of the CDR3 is TGTGCCAGCAGGGAAGGGGCGGGGAAGTGGCAGCCCCAGCATTTT. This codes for CASREGAGKWQPQHF.